The 14 T cell receptor beta chains reported below all come from one sample, sequenced in a study of blood T cell repertoires in COVID-19. Measured with immunoSEQ multiplex PCR; TCRdb has only the in-frame clones, and not every one. The sample holds 60,000 to 75,000 clones, about nine tenths seen once. Sequenced sample: peripheral blood. The receptors originated from a human donor in a cohort sampled during active COVID-19.

In its sample, this clone was seen once. The chain uses TRBV19 and TRBJ1-2, with D possibly being TRBD1 (6 bases). V was pared by 0 bases and J by 5 bases, with 13 bases between. The germline V gene has CDR1 LNHDA and CDR2 SQIVND (reference sequence). CDR3 length: 15 amino acids. CDR3 sequence (DNA): TGTGCCAGTAGTATAGATCTCCCCAGGGGATATGGCTACACCTTC. Encoded protein: CASSIDLPRGYGYTF.

This clone was seen more than once but under ten times. The chain employs TRBV6-5 and TRBJ1-4; perhaps TRBD1 as D (5 bases). V lost 4 bases to trimming and J lost 8 bases, with 14 bases between them. The CDR3 covers 14 residues. Germline V lookup: CDR1 MNHEY, CDR2 SVGAGI. The CDR3 region is CASSWSQGEEKLFF. The CDR3 DNA follows: TGTGCCAGCAGTTGGAGTCAAGGGGAAGAAAAACTGTTTTTT.

The chain couples TRBV4-1 to TRBJ2-1; the match to TRBD2 covers 10 bases. The CDR3 consists of 16 residues. Unmatched junction bases numbered 8, after V lost 3 bases and J lost 6 bases. Germline V gives CDR1 MGHRA, CDR2 YSYEKL. The CDR3 loop is CASSQTAGGTINEQFF. The CDR3 bases are TGCGCCAGCAGCCAGACAGCGGGAGGGACGATCAATGAGCAGTTCTTC.

V gene TRBV9 combines with J gene TRBJ2-7; D not resolved. Per germline, CDR1 SGDLS and CDR2 YYNGEE. The CDR3 covers 14 residues. Trimming shortened V by 0 bases and J by 5 bases, and 12 bases separated the two germline ends. CDR3 residues: CASSVAGLEDEQYF. Written as DNA, the CDR3 is TGTGCCAGCAGCGTAGCTGGATTAGAGGACGAGCAGTACTTC.

This chain uses TRBV5-1 with TRBJ1-4; a weak D match, TRBD1 (5 bases). The germline V and J ends were trimmed by 4 bases and 8 bases, with 12 bases remaining between them. CDR3 length: 13 residues. Germline loops: CDR1 SGHRS, CDR2 YFSETQ. The CDR3 bases are TGCGCCAGCAGCCCAGGGAGGAGGGAAAAACTGTTTTTT. It yields the protein CASSPGRREKLFF.

There are many counts of this clone. The chain couples TRBV13 to TRBJ2-7; 12 positions match TRBD2. Germline trimming cut 5 bases from V and 2 bases from J; bases unmatched to any gene: 10. The germline V gene has CDR1 PRHDT and CDR2 FYEKMQ (reference sequence). The CDR3 extends over 17 amino acids. Here the CDR3 reads CASSPLSLAGGPYEQYF. The CDR3, as DNA: TGTGCCAGCAGCCCCTTATCGCTAGCGGGAGGGCCCTACGAGCAGTACTTC.

The count of this clone is one. The chain joins TRBV6-2 or TRBV6-3 to TRBJ2-7; 13 bases are a match to TRBD2. Unmatched junction bases numbered 3, after V lost 6 bases and J lost 4 bases. The CDR3 length is 14 residues. Germline CDR1 and CDR2: MNHEY and SVGEGT. This CDR3 reads CASSQLAGGYEQYF. DNA of the CDR3: TGTGCCAGCAGCCAACTAGCGGGAGGGTACGAGCAGTACTTC.

The rearrangement uses TRBV18 and TRBJ2-1, with TRBD1 matching over 9 bases. The trim removed 3 bases at V and 3 bases at J, leaving 9 bases unmatched. The germline gives CDR1 KGHSH, CDR2 LQKENI. This CDR3 spans 17 amino acids. CDR3 region: CASSPPTGGEGYNEQFF. The CDR3 DNA follows: TGTGCCAGCTCACCGCCTACAGGGGGCGAGGGCTACAATGAGCAGTTCTTC.

V and J are TRBV7-3 and TRBJ2-1; TRBD2 matches 7 bases. CDR3 length equals 15 residues. Germline CDR1 SGHTA, CDR2 FQGTGA. V lost 2 bases, J lost 6 bases, and 7 bases stayed unmatched. CDR3 residues: CASSLYGGRANEQFF. Here the CDR3 DNA reads TGTGCCAGCAGCTTATACGGAGGGAGGGCCAATGAGCAGTTCTTC.

This chain links TRBV20-1 with TRBJ2-3; 9 nucleotides agree with TRBD2. The CDR3 has 17 residues. The junction had 13 bases not matched to a gene; V was cut back by 3 bases and J by 3 bases. Per the germline V gene, CDR1 is DFQATT and CDR2 is SNEGSKA (reference sequence). CDR3 coding DNA: TGCAGTGCTAGTGGCGCGGGAGGGCCTCATCAGACAGATACGCAGTATTTT. The encoded protein is CSASGAGGPHQTDTQYF.

The chain links TRBV27 to TRBJ2-7, with D maybe TRBD1 (5 bases). Looked up from germline, CDR1 is MNHEY and CDR2 is SMNVEV (reference sequence). This CDR3 is built from 15 residues. With 3 bases removed from V and 0 bases from J, the gap between germline ends came to 12 bases. The CDR3 DNA is TGTGCCAGCAGTTTTTCGACAGAAACCTCCTACGAGCAGTACTTC. Its protein is CASSFSTETSYEQYF.

V and J are TRBV11-2 and TRBJ2-7; 10 bases line up with TRBD1. J was trimmed by 1 base and V by 6 bases; bases with no gene match: 6. The CDR3 is 15 residues long. Germline V gene lookup returns CDR1 SGHAT and CDR2 FQNNGV. The CDR3 DNA reads TGTGCCAGCAGTCCGGACAGGGGGTCTTCCTACGAGCAGTACTTC. Amino acid sequence: CASSPDRGSSYEQYF.

V usage is TRBV19 and J usage is TRBJ2-2, with 9 bases identical to TRBD1. CDR1 is LNHDA and CDR2 is SQIVND in the germline V gene (reference sequence). V gave up 6 bases and J gave up 3 bases; unmatched junction bases: 5. The CDR3 length is 15 residues. Here the CDR3 reads CASRAGTGYTGELFF. CDR3 nucleotides: TGTGCCAGTAGGGCCGGGACAGGGTACACCGGGGAGCTGTTTTTT.

The chain uses TRBV7-6 and TRBJ2-1, with TRBD1 as a possible D gene (6 bases). Germline V lookup: CDR1 SGHVS, CDR2 FNYEAQ. The CDR3 is 13 residues long. The V end lost 6 bases, the J end lost 6 bases, and 12 bases lay between the germline ends. The CDR3 sequence: CASSFKGGNEQFF. CDR3 DNA: TGTGCCAGCAGTTTCAAAGGGGGCAATGAGCAGTTCTTC.